This TCR beta chain was sequenced in a study of blood T cell repertoires in COVID-19. On the study more broadly: Whether acute or convalescent, the COVID-19 samples came from the United States, Italy and Spain. The analysed material was cDNA or gDNA that came from T cells, B-cell-depleted T cells, or PBMCs.

As handled by the study authors: Reference gene primer amplification gave estimated nucleated cell counts. Some clones are missing from TCRdb's copy, which holds only in-frame ones; the method was immunoSEQ multiplex PCR. Clone size and the V and J calls come from that table; the DNA yielded D and trimming. The data show about 52,000 clones, 81% seen once. Seattle-derived patients entered the study during active infection and were followed longitudinally. J gave up 2 bases and V 0 bases, and 5 bases lay outside the gene matches. The CDR3 loop spans 16 amino acids. CDR1 KGHSH and CDR2 LQKENI come from the germline V gene.

The gene calls are TRBV18 and TRBJ2-7; the match to TRBD2 covers 9 bases. The sequenced sample consisted of peripheral blood. This receptor was taken from a woman of 80 years or more with COVID-19, enrolled during active disease. Here the CDR3 reads CASSPPGLASPYEQYF. CDR3 sequence (DNA): TGTGCCAGCTCACCACCGGGACTAGCTTCTCCCTACGAGCAGTACTTC.